This T cell receptor beta chain was sequenced in a study of naive and memory T cell subsets. The CDR3 is 15 residues long. V gave up 3 bases and J gave up 3 bases; unmatched junction bases: 4. Germline CDR1 reads MNHEY; CDR2 reads SMNVEV (reference sequence). Study-wide results and limits: Each distinct alpha or beta sequence counts as one clonotype.

An equimolar mix of two oligonucleotides served as the beta constant-region primer for TRBC1 and TRBC2. Four rounds of PCR amplified the ligated cDNA using nested alpha and beta constant-region primers plus SP2. TCRdb redid the calling of the UMI-ligation and nested PCR reads with MiXCR, one entry per CDR3 protein. The sample records 80,000 to 95,000 distinct CDR3 sequences, over 9% being singletons. This clonotype has only a few counts. The antigen is undetermined. This TCR derives from a human donor in good health. V is TRBV27 and J is TRBJ1-5; the match to TRBD1 covers 8 bases. Sequenced sample: naive CD8+ T cells from blood. The CDR3 reads CASSLYQGANQPQHF. CDR3 coding DNA: TGTGCCAGCAGTTTGTACCAGGGGGCCAATCAGCCCCAGCATTTT.